Each of the 8 T cell receptor beta chains below was sequenced from the same sample in a study of prognosis after radiotherapy for stage I lung cancer. Multiplex PCR, run in two rounds, amplified TCR beta CDR3 from genomic DNA. Amplification during the initial PCR round employed primers specific to each TRBV and TRBJ gene. TCRdb ran MiXCR on the multiplex PCR reads and lists one entry per CDR3 protein. In the table there are roughly 38,000 distinct CDR3 sequences, approximately 25% of which are singletons. Sample: PBMCs, taken before or after stereotactic body radiation therapy (not recorded which). Receptors originate from a donor aged 50 or older with non-small cell lung cancer.

A word on this clonotype: This could be a read error, since a much larger clone is one nucleotide away. The rearrangement links TRBV5-4 to TRBJ1-6, with no clear D. Trimming removed 4 bases at V and 9 bases at J, with 11 bases between. The CDR3 consists of 13 residues. Germline V gene data show CDR1 as SGHNT and CDR2 as YYREEE (reference sequence). The chain's CDR3 is CASSLERVSPLHF. The CDR3 DNA reads TGTGCCAGCAGCCTGGAAAGGGTTTCACCCCTCCACTTT.

This clonotype was recorded many times. J is TRBJ1-1 and V is TRBV30, with D perhaps matching TRBD1 (5 bases). V lost 4 bases, J lost 0 bases, and 9 bases lay in between. This CDR3 comprises 13 residues. Germline V gene lookup returns CDR1 GTSNPN and CDR2 SVGIG (reference sequence). CDR3 coding DNA: TGTGCCTGGACCCGGACAATGAACACTGAAGCTTTCTTT. Protein: CAWTRTMNTEAFF.

This clonotype was seen ten or more times. The chain has TRBV15 and TRBJ2-7; D may be TRBD2 (6 bases). The CDR3 is 16 amino acids. Trimming pared 0 bases from V and 4 bases from J, leaving 16 bases between. CDR1 and CDR2 from the germline V gene are LNHNV and YYDKDF (reference sequence). The chain's CDR3 is CATSRDTASVTYEQYF. Written as DNA, the CDR3 is TGTGCCACCAGCAGAGATACGGCTAGCGTAACTTACGAGCAGTACTTC.

The V and J genes are TRBV6-1 and TRBJ1-6; D not certain. Trimming shortened V by 1 base and J by 0 bases, and 7 bases separated the two germline ends. The CDR3 runs 16 residues. CDR1 is MNHNS, CDR2 SASEGT, per germline. In DNA form, the CDR3 reads TGTGCCAGCAGTGAAGTTCTGAGCTCCTATAATTCACCCCTCCACTTT. Its protein product is CASSEVLSSYNSPLHF.

This chain links TRBV3-1 with TRBJ1-1; 7 bases are a match to TRBD1. The germline CDR1 and CDR2 sequences are LGHDT and YNNKEL (reference sequence). The CDR3 contains 13 residues. CDR3 DNA sequence: TGTACCATCAGCCAACAGGGGATCACTGAAGCTTTCTTT. This codes for CTISQQGITEAFF.

The table lists this clonotype with many counts. V and J are TRBV2 and TRBJ2-7, with 10 bases fitting TRBD1. From germline, CDR1 is SNHLY and CDR2 FYNNEI. The CDR3 is 17 residues long. The V segment lost 6 bases and the J segment 7 bases; nucleotides outside the gene matches: 18. CDR3 residues: CASSRLGWGQGSREQYF. The CDR3, as DNA: TGTGCCAGCAGCCGCCTAGGTTGGGGACAGGGGTCTCGTGAGCAGTACTTC.

This clonotype showed up many times. DNA of the CDR3: TGTGCCAGCAGCTTAAATTCCGGGACGGGGATGAATAGCAATCAGCCCCAGCATTTT. Translated: CASSLNSGTGMNSNQPQHF. The chain recombines TRBV7-6 with TRBJ1-5; perhaps TRBD1 as D (5 bases). The V gene lost 2 bases and the J gene lost 0 bases, with 20 bases spanning the gap. The CDR3 runs 19 residues. The germline V gene has CDR1 SGHVS and CDR2 FNYEAQ.

The chain is built from TRBV4-2 and TRBJ1-3, with a tentative D call TRBD1 (5 bases). This CDR3 is built from 15 residues. V was cut by 0 bases and J by 2 bases, with 8 bases left in between. Germline CDR1 and CDR2: LGHNA and YNFKEQ. CDR3 loop: CASSQDRGAGNTIYF. The CDR3 DNA sequence: TGTGCCAGCAGCCAAGATCGGGGGGCTGGAAACACCATATATTTT.